Below, 3 T cell receptor beta chains from the same sample are listed, as sequenced in a study of T cell changes during pregnancy in multiple sclerosis. The table came from immunoSEQ multiplex PCR; TCRdb's copy has only in-frame clones and leaves some out. The sample lists tens of thousands of clones; over 80% were seen once. This specimen consisted of peripheral blood, obtained in the first trimester of pregnancy. These receptors all stem from a female donor in good health, enrolled as a control in a pregnancy study.

The V gene is TRBV29-1, the J gene TRBJ1-3; a weak D match, TRBD1 (5 bases). This CDR3 spans 15 amino acids. V was shortened by 6 bases and J by 4 bases, with 19 bases between the two germline ends. Germline CDR1 is SQVTM and CDR2 is ANQGSEA. In nucleotides, the CDR3 is TGCAGCGTCTACCACGCGGGGGTAGCCGGAAACACCATATATTTT. The encoded protein is CSVYHAGVAGNTIYF. The whole variable domain, filled in from reference TRBV29-1 and TRBJ1-3, reads SAVISQKPSRDICQRGTSLTIQCQVDSQVTMMFWYRQQPGQSLTLIATANQGSEATYESGFVIDKFPISRPNLTFSTLTVSNMSPEDSSIYLCSVYHAGVAGNTIYFGEGSWLTVV.

CDR3 coding DNA: TGTGCCAGCAGGGCAGGGGGGCTTTCAGGATATGGCTACACCTTC. Its protein is CASRAGGLSGYGYTF. The chain is built from TRBV28 and TRBJ1-2, with 7 bases lining up with TRBD1. CDR3 length equals 15 residues. From germline, CDR1 is MDHEN and CDR2 SYDVKM. After removal of 6 bases from V and 5 bases from J, the junction contained 12 bases not matched to a gene.

For this clone: Germline and junction disagree at one end, which may indicate a read error. The same CDR3 also results from other DNA sequences found in this sample. V and J are TRBV29-1 and TRBJ2-3; D may be TRBD2 (8 bases). CDR3 length: 13 amino acids. Germline-derived CDR1 and CDR2 are SQVTM and ANQGSEA. The CDR3 DNA reads as TGCAGCGTTGGGATAGCGGGGACAGATACGCAATATTTT. This codes for CSVGIAGTDTQYF.